This T cell receptor (beta chain) was captured by sequencing in a study of human T cells and chemical hapten exposure. The V end was cut by 3 bases, the J end by 0 bases, with 9 bases between. The CDR3 is 16 amino acids. The time point: pre-sensitization, week 0. Treatment in this sample: therapeutic diphenylcyclopropenone sensitization with weekly scalp DPC. TCRdb used MiXCR to reprocess the RACE reads, holding one entry per CDR3 protein. Of 250,000 to 300,000 distinct CDR3 sequences detected, just under 8% appear once; the ten largest clones hold 1.2%. This specimen was whole blood, taken in connection with sensitization to the hapten diphenylcyclopropenone (DPC). The V call is TRBV12-3 or TRBV12-4, the J call TRBJ2-6; D gene ambiguous. This TCR came from a man between 18 and 29 years old with alopecia areata. Some clones in this sample may be carry-over from other donors' samples. The CDR3 DNA reads TGTGCCAGCAGTTTTCCGTTGTCCTCTGGGGCCAACGTCCTGACTTTC. Its protein is CASSFPLSSGANVLTF.